Listed below are T cell receptor beta chains from one sample, sequenced in a study of spatial heterogeneity in lung cancer. MiXCR, run by TCRdb on the 5' RACE reads, gives a single entry per CDR3 protein. Altogether around 15,000 distinct CDR3 sequences are present, around 7.3% being singletons, with the ten largest covering 8.9%. Sequenced material: lung tumor tissue, taken at surgery. All receptors derive from a male donor with early-stage non-small cell lung cancer. Each CDR3 is given with its conserved first and last residue. A D gene is named only where the DNA matches it firmly. Clone size is given for some rows only: seen once, a few or many times, or a class if the clone is expanded.

j_call	cdr3_length	d_call	clone_size	v_call	cdr3_aa	cdr3_nt
TRBJ2-3	14	NA	many	TRBV7-2	CASSPTTSTDTQYF	TGTGCCAGCAGCCCCACAACTAGCACAGATACGCAGTATTTT
TRBJ2-7	15	TRBD2	NA	TRBV12-3/TRBV12-4	CASSLGLALSYEQYF	TGTGCCAGCAGCCTCGGACTAGCGCTCTCCTACGAGCAGTACTTC
TRBJ2-6	18	TRBD1	NA	TRBV5-1	CASARDSKSSSGANVLTF	TGCGCCAGCGCCCGGGACAGCAAGTCCTCTTCTGGGGCCAACGTCCTGACTTTC
TRBJ2-1	15	NA	many	TRBV3-1	CASSQQSGPYNEQFF	TGTGCCAGCAGCCAACAAAGCGGACCCTACAATGAGCAGTTCTTC
TRBJ1-1	13	NA	many	TRBV4-1	CASSQDLYTEAFF	TGCGCCAGCAGCCAAGATCTCTACACTGAAGCTTTCTTT
TRBJ2-2	13	NA	few	TRBV7-2	CASSLLEAGELFF	TGTGCCAGCAGTTTACTAGAAGCCGGGGAGCTGTTTTTT
TRBJ1-1	15	NA	many	TRBV4-1	CASSHPQSPRGEAFF	TGCGCCAGCAGCCATCCCCAGTCCCCAAGGGGTGAAGCTTTCTTT
TRBJ1-3	13	NA	few	TRBV20-1	CSARLGWENTIYF	TGCAGTGCTAGACTAGGGTGGGAAAACACCATATATTTT
TRBJ2-2	17	NA	few	TRBV20-1	CSARPSSTGGRTGELFF	TGCAGTGCTAGACCGTCCTCTACGGGGGGCCGCACCGGGGAGCTGTTTTTT
TRBJ2-5	15	TRBD2	NA	TRBV20-1	CSASTSGRRQETQYF	TGCAGTGCTAGTACTAGCGGGAGACGCCAAGAGACCCAGTACTTC
TRBJ2-1	16	TRBD1	many	TRBV15	CATTDRGFKIYNEQFF	TGTGCCACCACGGACAGGGGGTTCAAAATCTACAATGAGCAGTTCTTC
TRBJ1-6	14	NA	NA	TRBV30	CAWSRGDYNSPLHF	TGTGCCTGGTCCCGTGGAGATTATAATTCACCCCTCCACTTT
TRBJ1-3	13	NA	many	TRBV12-3/TRBV12-4	CASRVDSGNTIYF	TGTGCCAGCCGCGTTGACTCTGGAAACACCATATATTTT
TRBJ2-1	20	TRBD2	many	TRBV27	CASSLSPASGPIKRYNEQFF	TGTGCCAGCAGTTTGTCTCCGGCTAGCGGGCCGATCAAGCGGTACAATGAGCAGTTCTTC
TRBJ2-7	11	NA	many	TRBV6-5	CASSYSHEQYF	TGTGCCAGCAGTTACTCACACGAGCAGTACTTC